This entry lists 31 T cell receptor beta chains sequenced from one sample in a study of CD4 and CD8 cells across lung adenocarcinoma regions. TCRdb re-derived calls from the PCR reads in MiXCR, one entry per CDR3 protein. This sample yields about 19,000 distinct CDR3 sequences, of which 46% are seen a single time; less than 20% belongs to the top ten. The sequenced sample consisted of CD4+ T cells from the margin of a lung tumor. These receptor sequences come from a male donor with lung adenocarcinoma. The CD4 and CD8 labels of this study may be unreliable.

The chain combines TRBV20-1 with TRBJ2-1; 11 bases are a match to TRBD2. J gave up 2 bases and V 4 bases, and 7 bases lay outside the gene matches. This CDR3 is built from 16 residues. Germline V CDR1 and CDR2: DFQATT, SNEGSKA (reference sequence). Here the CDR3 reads CSAKWRGLAAYNEQFF. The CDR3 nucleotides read TGCAGTGCTAAATGGCGGGGACTAGCGGCCTACAATGAGCAGTTCTTC.

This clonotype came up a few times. The CDR3: CATGPGLTTMLFF. CDR3 nucleotide sequence: TGTGCCACTGGGCCGGGACTAACTACAATGCTGTTCTTC. V and J are TRBV24-1 and TRBJ2-1; TRBD2 aligns across 7 bases. Per germline, CDR1 KGHDR and CDR2 SFDVKD. The CDR3 runs 13 residues. The V segment lost 10 bases and the J segment 15 bases; nucleotides outside the gene matches: 17.

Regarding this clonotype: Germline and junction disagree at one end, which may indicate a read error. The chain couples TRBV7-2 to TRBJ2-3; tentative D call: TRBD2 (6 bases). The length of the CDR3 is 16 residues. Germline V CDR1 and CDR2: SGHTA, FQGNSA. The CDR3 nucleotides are TGTGCCAGCAGCGACGAGGGGACTCGAGCCAAAGATACTCAGTACTTT. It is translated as CASSDEGTRAKDTQYF. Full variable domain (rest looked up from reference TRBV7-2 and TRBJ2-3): GAGVSQSPSNKVTEKGKDVELRCDPISGHTALYWYRQSLGQGLEFLIYFQGNSAPDKSGLPSDRFSAERTGGSVSTLTIQRTQQEDSAVYLCASSDEGTRAKDTQYFGPGTRLTVL.

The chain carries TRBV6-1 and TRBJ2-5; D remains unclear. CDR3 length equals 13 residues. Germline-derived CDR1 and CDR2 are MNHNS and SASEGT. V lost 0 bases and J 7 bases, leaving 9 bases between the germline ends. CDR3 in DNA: TGTGCCAGCAGTGAAGCGCGAGAGGCGACCCAGTACTTC. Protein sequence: CASSEAREATQYF.

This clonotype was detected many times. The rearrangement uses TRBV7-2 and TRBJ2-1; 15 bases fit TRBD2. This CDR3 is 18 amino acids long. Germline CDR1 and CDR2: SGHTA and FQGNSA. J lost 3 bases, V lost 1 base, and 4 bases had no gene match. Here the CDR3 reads CASSLEGTSGRFYNEQFF. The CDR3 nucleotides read TGTGCCAGCAGCTTAGAAGGGACTAGCGGGAGGTTCTACAATGAGCAGTTCTTC. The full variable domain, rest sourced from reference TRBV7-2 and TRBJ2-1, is GAGVSQSPSNKVTEKGKDVELRCDPISGHTALYWYRQSLGQGLEFLIYFQGNSAPDKSGLPSDRFSAERTGGSVSTLTIQRTQQEDSAVYLCASSLEGTSGRFYNEQFFGPGTRLTVL.

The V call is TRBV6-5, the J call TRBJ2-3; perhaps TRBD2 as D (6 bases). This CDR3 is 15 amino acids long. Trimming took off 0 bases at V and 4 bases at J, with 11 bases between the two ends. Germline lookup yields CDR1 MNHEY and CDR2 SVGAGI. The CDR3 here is CASSYSPGGADTQYF. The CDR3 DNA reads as TGTGCCAGCAGTTACTCTCCCGGGGGAGCAGATACGCAGTATTTT.

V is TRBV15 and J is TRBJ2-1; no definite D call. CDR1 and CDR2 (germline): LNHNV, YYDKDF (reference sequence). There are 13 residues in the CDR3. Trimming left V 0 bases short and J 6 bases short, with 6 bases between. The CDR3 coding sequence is TGTGCCACCAGCAGAGATACGAGCAATGAGCAGTTCTTC. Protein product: CATSRDTSNEQFF.

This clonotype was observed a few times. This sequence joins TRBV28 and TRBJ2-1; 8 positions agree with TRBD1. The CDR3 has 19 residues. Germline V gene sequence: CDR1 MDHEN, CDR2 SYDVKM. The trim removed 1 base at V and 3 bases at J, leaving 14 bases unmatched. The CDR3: CASSLFWTGKGLSYNEQFF. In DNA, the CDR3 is TGTGCCAGCAGTTTATTCTGGACAGGGAAAGGTTTAAGCTACAATGAGCAGTTCTTC. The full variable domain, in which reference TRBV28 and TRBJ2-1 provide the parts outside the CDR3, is DVKVTQSSRYLVKRTGEKVFLECVQDMDHENMFWYRQDPGLGLRLIYFSYDVKMKEKGDIPEGYSVSREKKERFSLILESASTNQTSMYLCASSLFWTGKGLSYNEQFFGPGTRLTVL.

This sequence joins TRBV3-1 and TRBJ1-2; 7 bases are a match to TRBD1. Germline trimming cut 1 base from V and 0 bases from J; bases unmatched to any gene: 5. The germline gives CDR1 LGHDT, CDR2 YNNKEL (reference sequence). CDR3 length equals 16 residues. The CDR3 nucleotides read TGTGCCAGCAGCCAAGCGGTAACAGGGGCTAACTATGGCTACACCTTC. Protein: CASSQAVTGANYGYTF.

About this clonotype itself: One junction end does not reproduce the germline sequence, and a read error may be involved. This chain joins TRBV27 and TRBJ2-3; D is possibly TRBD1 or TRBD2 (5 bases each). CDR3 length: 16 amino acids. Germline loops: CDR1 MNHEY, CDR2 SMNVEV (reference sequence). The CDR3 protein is CASSGIGALVPDTQYF. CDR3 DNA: TGTGCCAGCAGTGGGATCGGGGCACTCGTCCCAGATACGCAGTATTTC.

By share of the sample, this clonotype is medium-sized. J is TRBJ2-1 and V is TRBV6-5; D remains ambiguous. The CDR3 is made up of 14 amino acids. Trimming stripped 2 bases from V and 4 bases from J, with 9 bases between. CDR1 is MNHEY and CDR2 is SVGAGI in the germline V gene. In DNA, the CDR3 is TGTGCCAGCAGTTACAGTAGGATGTACAATGAGCAGTTCTTC. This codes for CASSYSRMYNEQFF.

The CDR3 reads CASSYRVAGRYEQYF. The CDR3 region has the DNA TGTGCCAGCAGTTACAGGGTAGCGGGACGCTACGAGCAGTACTTC. This chain connects TRBV6-5 to TRBJ2-1, with 8 bases fitting TRBD2. Gene TRBJ2-7 matches the end of the DNA better, so the J call may be wrong. Germline lookup yields CDR1 MNHEY and CDR2 SVGAGI. The CDR3 totals 15 residues.

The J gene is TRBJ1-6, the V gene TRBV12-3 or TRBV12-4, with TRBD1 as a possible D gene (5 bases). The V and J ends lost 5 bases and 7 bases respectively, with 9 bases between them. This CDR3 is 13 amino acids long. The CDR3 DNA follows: TGTGCCAGCAGTCGGGACTTAAATTCACCCCTCCACTTT. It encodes CASSRDLNSPLHF.

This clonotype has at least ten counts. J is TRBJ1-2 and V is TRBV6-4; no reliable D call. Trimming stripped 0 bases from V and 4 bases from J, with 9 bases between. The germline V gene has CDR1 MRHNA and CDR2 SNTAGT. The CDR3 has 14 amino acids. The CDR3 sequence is CASSDSVGSYGYTF. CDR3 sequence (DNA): TGTGCCAGCAGTGACTCGGTGGGATCCTATGGCTACACCTTC.

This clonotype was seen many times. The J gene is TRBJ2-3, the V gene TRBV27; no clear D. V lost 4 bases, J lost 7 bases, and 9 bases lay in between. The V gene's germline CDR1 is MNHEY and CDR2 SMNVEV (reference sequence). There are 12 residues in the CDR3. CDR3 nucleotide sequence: TGTGCCAGCAGTTCCAAGTCGAATACGCAGTATTTT. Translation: CASSSKSNTQYF.

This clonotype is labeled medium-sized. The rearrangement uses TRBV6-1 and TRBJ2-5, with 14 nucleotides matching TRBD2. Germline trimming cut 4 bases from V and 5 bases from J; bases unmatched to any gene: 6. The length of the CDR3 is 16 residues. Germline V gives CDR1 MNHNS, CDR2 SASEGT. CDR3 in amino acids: CASSVGLAGDRETQYF. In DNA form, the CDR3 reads TGTGCCAGCAGTGTGGGACTAGCGGGAGACCGGGAGACCCAGTACTTC.

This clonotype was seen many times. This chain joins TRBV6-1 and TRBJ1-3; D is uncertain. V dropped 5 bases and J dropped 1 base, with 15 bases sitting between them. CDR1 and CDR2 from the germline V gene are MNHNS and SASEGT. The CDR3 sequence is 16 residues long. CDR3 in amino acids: CASSKGFSFSGNTIYF. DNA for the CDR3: TGTGCCAGCAGTAAGGGTTTCAGTTTTTCTGGAAACACCATATATTTT.

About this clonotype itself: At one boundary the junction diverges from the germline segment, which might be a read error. CDR3 sequence (DNA): TGCGCCAGCAGGGGCCTAGGGGGAGGCGTCCAGGATACGCAGTATTTC. Amino acid sequence: CASRGLGGGVQDTQYF. The V call is TRBV4-1, the J call TRBJ2-3, with D possibly called TRBD1 or TRBD2 (6 bases each). This CDR3 has 16 amino acids. In germline, CDR1 is MGHRA, CDR2 YSYEKL.

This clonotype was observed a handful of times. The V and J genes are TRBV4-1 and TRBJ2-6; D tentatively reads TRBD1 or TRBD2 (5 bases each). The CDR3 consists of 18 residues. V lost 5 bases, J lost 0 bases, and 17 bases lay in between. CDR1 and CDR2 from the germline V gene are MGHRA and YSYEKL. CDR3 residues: CASSKGRDPSSGANVLTF. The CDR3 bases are TGCGCCAGCAGCAAGGGACGGGACCCCAGCTCTGGGGCCAACGTCCTGACTTTC.

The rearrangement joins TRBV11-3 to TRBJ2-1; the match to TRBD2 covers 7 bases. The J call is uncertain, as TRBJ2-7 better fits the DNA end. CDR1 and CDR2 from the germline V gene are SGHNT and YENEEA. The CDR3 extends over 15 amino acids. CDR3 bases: TGTGCCAGCAGCTTAGGTCCGGGAGGATCCTACGAGCAGTACTTC. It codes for CASSLGPGGSYEQYF.

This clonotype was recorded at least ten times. CDR3 in DNA: TGTGCCACCAGTGATTTGGATAGCACAGATACGCAGTATTTT. Protein product: CATSDLDSTDTQYF. The genes are TRBV24-1 and TRBJ2-3; D gene unclear. V lost 0 bases and J 0 bases, leaving 3 bases between the germline ends. Per the germline V gene, CDR1 is KGHDR and CDR2 is SFDVKD. This CDR3 has 14 amino acids.

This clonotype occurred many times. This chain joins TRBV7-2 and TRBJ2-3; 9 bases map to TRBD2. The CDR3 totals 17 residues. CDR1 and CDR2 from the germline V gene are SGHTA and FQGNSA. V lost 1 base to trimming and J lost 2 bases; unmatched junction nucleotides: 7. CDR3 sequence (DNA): TGTGCCAGCAGCTTAGATTATTCTAGCGGGATCACAGATACGCAGTATTTT. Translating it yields CASSLDYSSGITDTQYF. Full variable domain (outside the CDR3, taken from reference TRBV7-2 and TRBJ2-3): GAGVSQSPSNKVTEKGKDVELRCDPISGHTALYWYRQSLGQGLEFLIYFQGNSAPDKSGLPSDRFSAERTGGSVSTLTIQRTQQEDSAVYLCASSLDYSSGITDTQYFGPGTRLTVL.

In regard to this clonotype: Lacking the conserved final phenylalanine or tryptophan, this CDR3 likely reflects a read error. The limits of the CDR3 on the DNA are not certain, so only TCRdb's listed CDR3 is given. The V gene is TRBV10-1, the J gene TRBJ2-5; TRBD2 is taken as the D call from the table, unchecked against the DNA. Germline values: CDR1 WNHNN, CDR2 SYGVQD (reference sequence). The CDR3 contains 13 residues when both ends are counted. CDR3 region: CATITKSLSRYGE.

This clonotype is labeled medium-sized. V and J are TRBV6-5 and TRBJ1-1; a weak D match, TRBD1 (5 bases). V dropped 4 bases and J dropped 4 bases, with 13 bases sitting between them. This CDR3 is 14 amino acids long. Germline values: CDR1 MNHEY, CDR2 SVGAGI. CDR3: CASSSRRGGTEAFF. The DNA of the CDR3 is TGTGCCAGCAGTTCGCGGCGGGGGGGCACTGAAGCTTTCTTT.

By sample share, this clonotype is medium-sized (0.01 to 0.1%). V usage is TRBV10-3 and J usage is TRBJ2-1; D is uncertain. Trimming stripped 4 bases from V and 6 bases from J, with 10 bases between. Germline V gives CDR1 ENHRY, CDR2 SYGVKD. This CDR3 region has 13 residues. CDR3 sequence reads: CAISAPNSNEQFF. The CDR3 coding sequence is TGTGCCATCAGTGCACCGAACAGCAATGAGCAGTTCTTC.

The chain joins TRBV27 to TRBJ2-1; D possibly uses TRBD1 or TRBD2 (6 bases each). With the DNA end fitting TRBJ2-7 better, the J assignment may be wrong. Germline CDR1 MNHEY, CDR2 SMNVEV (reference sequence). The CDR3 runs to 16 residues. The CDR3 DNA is TGTGCCAGCAGTGGGGTCGGGGGCGGCGACACAGAGACGCAGTACTTC. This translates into CASSGVGGGDTETQYF.

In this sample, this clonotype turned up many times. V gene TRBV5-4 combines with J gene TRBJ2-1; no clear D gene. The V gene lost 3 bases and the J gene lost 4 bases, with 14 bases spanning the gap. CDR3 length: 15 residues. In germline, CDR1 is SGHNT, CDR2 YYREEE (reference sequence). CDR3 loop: CASSWAGLGYNEQFF. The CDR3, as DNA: TGTGCCAGCAGCTGGGCCGGTCTAGGTTACAATGAGCAGTTCTTC.

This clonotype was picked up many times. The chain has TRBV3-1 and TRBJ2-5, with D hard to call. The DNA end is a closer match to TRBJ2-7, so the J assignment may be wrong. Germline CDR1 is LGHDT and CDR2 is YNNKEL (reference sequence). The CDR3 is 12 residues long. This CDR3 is CASSRRLSEQYF. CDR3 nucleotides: TGTGCCAGCAGCCGCCGACTGAGCGAGCAGTACTTC.

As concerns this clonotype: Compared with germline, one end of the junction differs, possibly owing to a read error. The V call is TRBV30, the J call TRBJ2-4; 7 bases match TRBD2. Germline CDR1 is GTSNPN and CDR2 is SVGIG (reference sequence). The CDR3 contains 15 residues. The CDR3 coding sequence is TGTGCCTGGATGGGGGGGAGGGCCGGCGAAGACATTCAGTATTTC. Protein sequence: CAWMGGRAGEDIQYF.

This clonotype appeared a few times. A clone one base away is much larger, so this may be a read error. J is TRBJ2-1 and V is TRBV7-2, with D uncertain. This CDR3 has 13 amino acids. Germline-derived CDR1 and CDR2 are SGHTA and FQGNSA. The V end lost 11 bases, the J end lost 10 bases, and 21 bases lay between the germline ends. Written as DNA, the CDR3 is TGTGCCGGCCGGCCCAGCGATCACTACGAGCAGTTCTTC. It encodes CAGRPSDHYEQFF.

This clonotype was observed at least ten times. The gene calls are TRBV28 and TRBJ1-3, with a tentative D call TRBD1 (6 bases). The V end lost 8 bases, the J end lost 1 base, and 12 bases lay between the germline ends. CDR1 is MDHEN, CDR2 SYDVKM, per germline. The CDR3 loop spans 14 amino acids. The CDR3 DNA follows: TGTGCCAGCGGCGGGGGCAAGTCTGGAAACACCATATATTTT. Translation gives CASGGGKSGNTIYF.